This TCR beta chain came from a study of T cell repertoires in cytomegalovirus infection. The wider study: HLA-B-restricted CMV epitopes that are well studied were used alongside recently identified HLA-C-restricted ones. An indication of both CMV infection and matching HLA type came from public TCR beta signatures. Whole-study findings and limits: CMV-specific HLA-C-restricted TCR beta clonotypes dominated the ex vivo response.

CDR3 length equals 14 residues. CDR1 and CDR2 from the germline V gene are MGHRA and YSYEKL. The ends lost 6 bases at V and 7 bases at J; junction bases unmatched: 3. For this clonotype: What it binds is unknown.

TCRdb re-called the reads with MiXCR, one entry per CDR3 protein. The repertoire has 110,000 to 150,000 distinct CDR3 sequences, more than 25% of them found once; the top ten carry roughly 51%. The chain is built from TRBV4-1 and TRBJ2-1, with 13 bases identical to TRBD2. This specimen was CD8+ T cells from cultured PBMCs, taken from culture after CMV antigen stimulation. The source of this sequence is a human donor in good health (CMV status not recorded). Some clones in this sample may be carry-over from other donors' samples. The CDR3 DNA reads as TGCGCCAGCAGATGGACTAGCGGGGGTAATGAGCAGTTCTTC. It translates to CASRWTSGGNEQFF.